A selection of T cell receptor beta chains follows, all from one sample in a study of cytomegalovirus exposure and HLA in healthy donors. Sequencing used immunoSEQ multiplex PCR; TCRdb keeps in-frame clones, though not all of them. This sample contains 100,000 to 150,000 clones. The sample consisted of PBMCs. These receptor sequences come from a man aged 35 to 55 in good health and CMV-seronegative. Each CDR3 is given without its conserved first and last residue.

j_gene: TRBJ2-3
v_gene: TRBV5-6
len: 14
CDR3aa: ASSQNPGFSTDTQY

j_gene: TRBJ2-7
v_gene: TRBV6-1
len: 13
CDR3aa: ASRLLAGGRYEQY

j_gene: TRBJ2-1
v_gene: TRBV30
len: 12
CDR3aa: AWGVGSGVNEQF

j_gene: TRBJ2-7
v_gene: TRBV4-1
len: 13
CDR3aa: ASSQDRSRTYEQY

j_gene: TRBJ1-5
v_gene: TRBV19
len: 11
CDR3aa: ASSMRSARPQH

j_gene: TRBJ2-3
v_gene: TRBV4-3
len: 12
CDR3aa: ASSQALYRDTQY

j_gene: TRBJ1-3
v_gene: TRBV28
len: 14
CDR3aa: ASSPGGQTTGNTIY

j_gene: TRBJ1-1
v_gene: TRBV28
len: 13
CDR3aa: ASSETQGGGTEAF

j_gene: TRBJ2-1
v_gene: TRBV25-1
len: 13
CDR3aa: ASSEWRGTYNEQF

j_gene: TRBJ2-1
v_gene: TRBV5-4
len: 13
CDR3aa: ASSFGAVSYNEQF

j_gene: TRBJ2-1
v_gene: TRBV5-1
len: 16
CDR3aa: ASSKGLAGEGFYNEQF

j_gene: TRBJ2-5
v_gene: TRBV29-1
len: 11
CDR3aa: SLANRARETQY

j_gene: TRBJ2-5
v_gene: TRBV6-1
len: 13
CDR3aa: ASSEAWGTQETQY

j_gene: TRBJ2-7
v_gene: TRBV7-8
len: 12
CDR3aa: ASSLTGSSYEQY